What follows describes a single T cell receptor beta chain. The data are from a study of blood T cell repertoires in COVID-19. The overall study: There were acute and convalescent COVID-19 samples, and they came from the United States, Italy and Spain. From T cells, B-cell-depleted T cells, or PBMCs came the material, which was cDNA or gDNA.

In the original workflow: Estimates of nucleated cell counts were drawn from the amplification of reference gene primers. Some clones are missing from TCRdb's copy, which holds only in-frame ones; the method was immunoSEQ multiplex PCR. Clone size and the V and J calls come from that table; the DNA yielded D and trimming. The data contain 50,000 to 70,000 clones, about 93% of them seen just once; the ten biggest clones take up about 9.1%. Input material: peripheral blood. The sequence derives from a woman of 80 years or more with active COVID-19.

CDR3 protein: CASSEGLAGLEQYF. The CDR3 coding sequence is TGTGCCAGCAGTGAAGGACTAGCGGGTCTCGAGCAGTACTTC. The chain joins TRBV9 to TRBJ2-7; the match to TRBD2 covers 11 bases. Germline V lookup: CDR1 SGDLS, CDR2 YYNGEE. The CDR3 is 14 amino acids. Trimming took 5 bases from V and 6 from J; bases not matched to a gene: 7.